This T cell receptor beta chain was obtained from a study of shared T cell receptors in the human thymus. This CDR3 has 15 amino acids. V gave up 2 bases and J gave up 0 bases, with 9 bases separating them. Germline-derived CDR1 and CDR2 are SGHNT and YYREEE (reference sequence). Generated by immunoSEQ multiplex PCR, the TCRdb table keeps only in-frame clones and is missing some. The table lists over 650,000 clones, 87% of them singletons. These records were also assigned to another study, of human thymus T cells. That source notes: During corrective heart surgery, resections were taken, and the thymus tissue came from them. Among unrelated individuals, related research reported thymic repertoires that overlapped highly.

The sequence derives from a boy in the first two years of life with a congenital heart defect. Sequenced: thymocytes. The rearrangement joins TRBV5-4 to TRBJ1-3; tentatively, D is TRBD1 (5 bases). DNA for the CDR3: TGTGCCAGCAGCTTAACAGGCCTCTCTGGAAACACCATATATTTT. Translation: CASSLTGLSGNTIYF. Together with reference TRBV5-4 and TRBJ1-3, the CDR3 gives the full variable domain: ETGVTQSPTHLIKTRGQQVTLRCSSQSGHNTVSWYQQALGQGPQFIFQYYREEENGRGNFPPRFSGLQFPNYSSELNVNALELDDSALYLCASSLTGLSGNTIYFGEGSWLTVV.